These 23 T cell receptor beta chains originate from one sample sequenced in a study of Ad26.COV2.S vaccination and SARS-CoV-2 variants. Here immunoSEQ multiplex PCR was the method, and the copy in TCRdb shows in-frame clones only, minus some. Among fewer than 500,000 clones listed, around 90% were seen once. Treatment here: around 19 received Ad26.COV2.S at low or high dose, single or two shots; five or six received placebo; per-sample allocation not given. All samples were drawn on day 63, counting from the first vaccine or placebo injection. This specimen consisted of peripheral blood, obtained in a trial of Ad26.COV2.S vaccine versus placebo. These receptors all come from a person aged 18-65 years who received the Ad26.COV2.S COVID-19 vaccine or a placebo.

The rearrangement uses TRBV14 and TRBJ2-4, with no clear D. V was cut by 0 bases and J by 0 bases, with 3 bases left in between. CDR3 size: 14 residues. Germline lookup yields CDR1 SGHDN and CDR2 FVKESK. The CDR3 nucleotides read TGTGCCAGCAGCCAAGATTTAGCCAAAAACATTCAGTACTTC. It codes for CASSQDLAKNIQYF.

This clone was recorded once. Written as DNA, the CDR3 is TGTGCCAGCAGTGAAGCTTGGTCCGGAGAGACCCAGTACTTC. It yields the protein CASSEAWSGETQYF. The rearrangement links TRBV2 to TRBJ2-5; D gene unclear. Trimming took off 0 bases at V and 4 bases at J, with 9 bases between the two ends. The CDR3 spans 14 residues. The germline CDR1 and CDR2 sequences are SNHLY and FYNNEI.

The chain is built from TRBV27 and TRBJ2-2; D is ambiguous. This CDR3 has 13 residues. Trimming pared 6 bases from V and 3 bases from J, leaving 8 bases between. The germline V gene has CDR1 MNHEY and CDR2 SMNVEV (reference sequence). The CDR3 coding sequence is TGTGCCAGCAGCCAACTTTACACCGGGGAGCTGTTTTTT. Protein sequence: CASSQLYTGELFF.

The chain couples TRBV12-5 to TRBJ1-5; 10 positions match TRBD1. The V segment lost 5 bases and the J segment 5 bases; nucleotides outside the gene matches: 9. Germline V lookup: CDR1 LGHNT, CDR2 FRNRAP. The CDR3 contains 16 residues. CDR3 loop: CASGRTGGGHYQPQHF. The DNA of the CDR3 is TGTGCTAGTGGTCGGACAGGGGGAGGCCATTATCAGCCCCAGCATTTT.

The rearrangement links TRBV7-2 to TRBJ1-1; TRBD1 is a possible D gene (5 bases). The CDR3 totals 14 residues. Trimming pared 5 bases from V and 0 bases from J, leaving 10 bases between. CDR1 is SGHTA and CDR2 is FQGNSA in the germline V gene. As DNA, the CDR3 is TGTGCCAGCAGCAAGGGACCCATGAACACTGAAGCTTTCTTT. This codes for CASSKGPMNTEAFF.

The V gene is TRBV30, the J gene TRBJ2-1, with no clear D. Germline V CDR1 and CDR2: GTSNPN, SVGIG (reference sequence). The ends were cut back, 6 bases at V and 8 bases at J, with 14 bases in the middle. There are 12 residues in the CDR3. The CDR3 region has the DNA TGTGCCTGCCTGGCGGAATGGGATGAGCAGTTCTTC. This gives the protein CACLAEWDEQFF.

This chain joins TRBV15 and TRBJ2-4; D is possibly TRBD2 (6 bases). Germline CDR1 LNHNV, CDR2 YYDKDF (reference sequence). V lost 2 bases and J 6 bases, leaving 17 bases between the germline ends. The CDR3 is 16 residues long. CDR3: CATSRTAPGVGNIQYF. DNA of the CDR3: TGTGCCACCAGCAGAACTGCCCCGGGGGTAGGAAACATTCAGTACTTC.

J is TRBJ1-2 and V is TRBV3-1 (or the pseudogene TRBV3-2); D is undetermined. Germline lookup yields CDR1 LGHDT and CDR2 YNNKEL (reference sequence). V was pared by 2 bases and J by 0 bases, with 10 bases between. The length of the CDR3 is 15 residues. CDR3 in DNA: TGTGCCAGCAGCCAATTGAACAAGCCTAACTATGGCTACACCTTC. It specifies CASSQLNKPNYGYTF.

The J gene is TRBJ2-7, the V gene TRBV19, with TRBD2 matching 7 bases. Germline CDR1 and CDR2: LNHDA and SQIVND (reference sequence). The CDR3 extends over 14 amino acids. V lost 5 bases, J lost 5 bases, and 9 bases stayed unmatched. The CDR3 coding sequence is TGTGCCAGTAGTCTGGGGACTACAACTGACGAGCAGTACTTC. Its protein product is CASSLGTTTDEQYF.

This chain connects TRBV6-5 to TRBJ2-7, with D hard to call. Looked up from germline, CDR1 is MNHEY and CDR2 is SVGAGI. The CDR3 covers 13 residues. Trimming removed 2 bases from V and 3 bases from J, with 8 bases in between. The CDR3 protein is CASSYTFNYEQYF. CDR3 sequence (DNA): TGTGCCAGCAGTTACACCTTCAACTACGAGCAGTACTTC.

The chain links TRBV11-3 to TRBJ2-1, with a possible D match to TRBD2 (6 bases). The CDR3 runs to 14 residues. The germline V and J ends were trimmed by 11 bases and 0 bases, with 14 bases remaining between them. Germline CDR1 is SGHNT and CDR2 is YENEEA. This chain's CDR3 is CASGIADSYNEQFF. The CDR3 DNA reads TGTGCCTCCGGAATAGCGGACTCCTACAATGAGCAGTTCTTC.

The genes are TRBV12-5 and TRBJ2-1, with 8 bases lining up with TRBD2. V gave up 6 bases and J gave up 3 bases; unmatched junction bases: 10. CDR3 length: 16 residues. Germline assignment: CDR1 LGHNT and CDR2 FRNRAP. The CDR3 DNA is TGTGCTAGTGGCCCACCCGGGACTAGTCTCTACAATGAGCAGTTCTTC. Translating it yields CASGPPGTSLYNEQFF.

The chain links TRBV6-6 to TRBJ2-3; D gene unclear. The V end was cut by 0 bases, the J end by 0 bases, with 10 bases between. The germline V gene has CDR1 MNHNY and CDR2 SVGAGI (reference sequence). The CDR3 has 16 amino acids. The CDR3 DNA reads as TGTGCCAGCAGTTACTCATTTACCTCTAGCACAGATACGCAGTATTTT. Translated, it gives CASSYSFTSSTDTQYF.

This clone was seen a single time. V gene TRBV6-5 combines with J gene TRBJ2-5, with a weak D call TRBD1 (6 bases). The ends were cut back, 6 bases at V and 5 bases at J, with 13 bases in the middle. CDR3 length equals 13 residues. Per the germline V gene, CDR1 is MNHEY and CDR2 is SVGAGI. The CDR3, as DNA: TGTGCCAGCAGACTACAGGGTACCGAGACCCAGTACTTC. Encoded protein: CASRLQGTETQYF.

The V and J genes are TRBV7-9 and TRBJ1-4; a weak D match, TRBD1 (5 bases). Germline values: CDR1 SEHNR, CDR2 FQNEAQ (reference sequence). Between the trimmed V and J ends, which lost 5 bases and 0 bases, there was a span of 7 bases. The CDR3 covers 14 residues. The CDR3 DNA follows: TGTGCCAGCAGCGACAGAGCAACTAATGAAAAACTGTTTTTT. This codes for CASSDRATNEKLFF.

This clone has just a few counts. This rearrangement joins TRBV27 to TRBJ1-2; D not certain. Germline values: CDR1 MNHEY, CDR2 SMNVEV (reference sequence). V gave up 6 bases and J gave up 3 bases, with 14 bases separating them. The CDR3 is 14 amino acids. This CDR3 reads CASRRAEVDYGYTF. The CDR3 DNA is TGTGCCAGCAGGCGGGCCGAGGTGGACTATGGCTACACCTTC.

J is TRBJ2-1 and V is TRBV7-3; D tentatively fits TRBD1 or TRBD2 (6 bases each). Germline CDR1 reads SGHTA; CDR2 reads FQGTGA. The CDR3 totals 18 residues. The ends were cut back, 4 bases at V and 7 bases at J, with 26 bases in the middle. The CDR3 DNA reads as TGTGCCAGCAGCTCGAAAGGGGAAACAGGGAGGTCAGTAAATGAGCAGTTCTTC. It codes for CASSSKGETGRSVNEQFF.

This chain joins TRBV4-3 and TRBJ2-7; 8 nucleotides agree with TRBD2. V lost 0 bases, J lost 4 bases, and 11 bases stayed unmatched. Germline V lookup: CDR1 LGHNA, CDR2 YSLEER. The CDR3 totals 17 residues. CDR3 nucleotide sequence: TGCGCCAGCAGCCAAGAAGTCTTAGCGGGAACCACGTACGAGCAGTACTTC. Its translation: CASSQEVLAGTTYEQYF.

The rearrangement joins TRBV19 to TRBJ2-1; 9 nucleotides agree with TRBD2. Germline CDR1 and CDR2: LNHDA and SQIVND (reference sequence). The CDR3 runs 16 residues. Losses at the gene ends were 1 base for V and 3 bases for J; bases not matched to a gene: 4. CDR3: CASSIVGLANYNEQFF. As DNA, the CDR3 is TGTGCCAGTAGTATAGTTGGACTAGCGAACTACAATGAGCAGTTCTTC.

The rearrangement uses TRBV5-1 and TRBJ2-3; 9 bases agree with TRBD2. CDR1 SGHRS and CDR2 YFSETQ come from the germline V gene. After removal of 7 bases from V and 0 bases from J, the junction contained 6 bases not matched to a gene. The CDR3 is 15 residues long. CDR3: CASRLADTSTDTQYF. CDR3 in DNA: TGCGCCAGCCGACTAGCGGACACTAGCACAGATACGCAGTATTTT. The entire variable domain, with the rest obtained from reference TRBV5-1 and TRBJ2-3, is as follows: KAGVTQTPRYLIKTRGQQVTLSCSPISGHRSVSWYQQTPGQGLQFLFEYFSETQRNKGNFPGRFSGRQFSNSRSEMNVSTLELGDSALYLCASRLADTSTDTQYFGPGTRLTVL.

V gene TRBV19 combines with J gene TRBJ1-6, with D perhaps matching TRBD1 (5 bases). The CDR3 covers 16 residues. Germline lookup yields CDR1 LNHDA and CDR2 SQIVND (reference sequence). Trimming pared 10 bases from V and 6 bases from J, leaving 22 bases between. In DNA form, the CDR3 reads TGTGCCACTCGGGACGTCTACCGGTCAATTAATTCACCCCTCCACTTT. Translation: CATRDVYRSINSPLHF.

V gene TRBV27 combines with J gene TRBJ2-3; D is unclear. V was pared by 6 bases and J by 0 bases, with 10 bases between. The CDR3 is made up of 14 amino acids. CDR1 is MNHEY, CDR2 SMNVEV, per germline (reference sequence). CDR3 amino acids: CASSPFRSTDTQYF. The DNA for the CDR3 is TGTGCCAGCAGCCCTTTCCGTAGCACAGATACGCAGTATTTT.

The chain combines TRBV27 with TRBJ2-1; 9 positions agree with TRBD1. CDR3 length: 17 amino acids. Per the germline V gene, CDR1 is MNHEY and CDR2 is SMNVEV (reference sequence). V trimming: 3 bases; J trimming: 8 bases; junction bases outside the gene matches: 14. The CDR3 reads CASSFLPPGQGWYEQFF. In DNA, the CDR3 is TGTGCCAGCAGTTTCTTACCCCCGGGACAGGGATGGTATGAGCAGTTCTTC.